This T cell receptor beta chain was observed in a study of cytomegalovirus exposure and HLA in healthy donors. On the study more broadly: HLA-typed donors contributed some 85 million unique TCRs, which were held in an early data release.

Losses at the gene ends were 2 bases for V and 8 bases for J; bases not matched to a gene: 12. The CDR3 runs 16 residues. Germline V CDR1 and CDR2: SGHRS, YFSETQ. Overall study findings and caveats: Earlier analysis looked at TCR beta V segments, and most were productive about 87% or about 30% of the time.

With regard to this clone: Its specificity is unknown.

Amplification used 60 Vbeta primers and 13 Jbeta primers. Data came from immunoSEQ multiplex PCR; TCRdb stores just in-frame clones and leaves some out. The sample has 130,000 to 150,000 clones, roughly 80% seen once. The source of this sequence is a man aged 35-49 years in good health and CMV-seropositive. Source material: PBMCs. The rearrangement joins TRBV5-1 to TRBJ2-1, with 8 bases aligning to TRBD1. Here the CDR3 DNA reads TGCGCCAGCAGCTTCGTCCCAGGGGGCGGTAGGTATGAGCAGTTCTTC. It is translated as CASSFVPGGGRYEQFF.